Following are 4 T cell receptor beta chains from one sample sequenced in a study of CD8+ T cells in alopecia areata. Noted treatment: oral pan-JAK inhibitor, 5-10 mg twice daily. cDNA reverse transcribed from extracted RNA served as the sequencing template. Profiling relied on immunoSEQ multiplex PCR, and the TCRdb table lists in-frame clones only, not all of them. The repertoire holds a few hundred thousand clones, 60% seen once, with more than 0.85% in the top ten. The sequencing here drew on CD4+ T cells sorted from blood, taken around week 54, from a patient treated with tofacitinib. These receptors all come from a human donor with alopecia areata.

Turning to this clone: At one of its ends the junction is not consistent with the germline gene, which may arise from a read error. This chain uses TRBV7-7 with TRBJ2-5, with D unresolved. Germline CDR1 and CDR2: SSHAT and FNYEAQ (reference sequence). The CDR3 totals 14 residues. CDR3 amino acids: CASSLTGGEETQYF. For the CDR3, the DNA is TGTGCTAGCAGCTTAACGGGTGGGGAAGAGACCCAGTACTTC.

The CDR3 spells CAWTGQSYGYTF. The CDR3 DNA is TGTGCCTGGACGGGCCAGTCATATGGCTACACCTTC. This chain uses TRBV30 with TRBJ1-2; D gene ambiguous. The V gene's germline CDR1 is GTSNPN and CDR2 SVGIG (reference sequence). The length of the CDR3 is 12 residues. The germline V and J ends were trimmed by 4 bases and 5 bases, with 11 bases remaining between them. The full variable domain, its missing parts supplied by reference TRBV30 and TRBJ1-2, is SQTIHQWPATLVQPVGSPLSLECTVEGTSNPNLYWYRQAAGRGLQLLFYSVGIGQISSEVPQNLSASRPQDRQFILSSKKLLLSDSGFYLCAWTGQSYGYTFGSGTRLTVV.

The gene calls are TRBV9 and TRBJ2-1, with a possible D match to TRBD2 (5 bases). The CDR3 covers 15 residues. V gave up 0 bases and J gave up 0 bases, with 7 bases separating them. Looked up from germline, CDR1 is SGDLS and CDR2 is YYNGEE. As DNA, the CDR3 is TGTGCCAGCAGCGTAGGAGCGGTCTCCTACAATGAGCAGTTCTTC. Translation gives CASSVGAVSYNEQFF.

V and J are TRBV30 and TRBJ1-5; D unresolved. Germline lookup yields CDR1 GTSNPN and CDR2 SVGIG (reference sequence). CDR3 length equals 14 residues. With 5 bases removed from V and 1 base from J, the gap between germline ends came to 12 bases. DNA of the CDR3: TGTGCCTGGGGACGGGGATTGAGCAATCAGCCCCAGCATTTT. It specifies CAWGRGLSNQPQHF.